This T cell receptor beta chain was identified during a study of OX40 agonist ivuxolimab in advanced cancers. Study at large: Intravenous ivuxolimab at 0.01 to 10 mg/kg was given to patients every 2 weeks. Whole-study findings and limits: Among some nonresponders, normalized T-cell clonal expansion was also low. On average, a greater number of expanded clones characterised CD8+ T cells relative to CD4+.

Method: immunoSEQ multiplex PCR; TCRdb's copy keeps in-frame clones and lacks some. The repertoire consists of around 61,000 clones, with 82% occurring once and the leading ten covering 0.52%. Drawing of blood for sampling happened at baseline, at cycle 4 day 1, and at cycle 7 day 1. The CDR3 is 13 amino acids. The germline V gene has CDR1 MNHEY and CDR2 SVGAGI. On this clone: Its specificity is unknown.

This TCR was sampled from an adult with an advanced solid tumor such as melanoma, head and neck, liver or kidney cancer. This chain connects TRBV6-5 to TRBJ2-5; 10 nucleotides agree with TRBD1. The J call may be incorrect, as the DNA end agrees better with TRBJ2-7. The sample here was CD4+ or CD8+ T cells sorted from blood, taken in a trial of the OX40 agonist ivuxolimab. CDR3 bases: TGTGCCAGCGGGGACAGGGGCTTTTACGAGCAGTACTTC. It specifies CASGDRGFYEQYF.